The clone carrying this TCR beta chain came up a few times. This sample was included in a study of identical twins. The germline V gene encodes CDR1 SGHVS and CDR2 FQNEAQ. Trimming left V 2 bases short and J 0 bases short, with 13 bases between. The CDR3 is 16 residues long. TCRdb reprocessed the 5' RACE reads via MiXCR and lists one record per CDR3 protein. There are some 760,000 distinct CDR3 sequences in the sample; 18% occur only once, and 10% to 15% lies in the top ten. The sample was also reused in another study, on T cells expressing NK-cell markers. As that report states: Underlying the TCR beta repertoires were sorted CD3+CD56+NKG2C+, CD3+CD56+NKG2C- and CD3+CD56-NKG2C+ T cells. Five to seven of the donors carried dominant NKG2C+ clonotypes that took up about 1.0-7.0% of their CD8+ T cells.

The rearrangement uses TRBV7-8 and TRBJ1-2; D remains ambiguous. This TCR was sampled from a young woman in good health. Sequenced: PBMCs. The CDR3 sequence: CASSLRSARPNYGYTF. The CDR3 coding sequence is TGTGCCAGCAGCTTACGTTCGGCCCGACCTAACTATGGCTACACCTTC.